What follows are 22 T cell receptor beta chains derived from one specimen sequenced in a study of blood T cell repertoires in COVID-19. Assay used: immunoSEQ multiplex PCR; TCRdb lists only in-frame clones, some missing. The sample consists of roughly 340,000 clones, roughly 90% of them appearing once. Sequenced: peripheral blood. These receptors were collected from a woman between 65 and 79 years old with COVID-19, enrolled during active disease.

The chain employs TRBV6-1 and TRBJ2-1, with TRBD2 as a possible D gene (6 bases). V lost 1 base, J lost 4 bases, and 11 bases lay in between. The germline CDR1 and CDR2 sequences are MNHNS and SASEGT. This CDR3 comprises 15 residues. CDR3: CASSEGRGPYNEQFF. CDR3 sequence (DNA): TGTGCCAGCAGTGAAGGGCGGGGACCTTACAATGAGCAGTTCTTC.

This clone was picked up one time. The chain couples TRBV5-1 to TRBJ1-4, with D possibly matching TRBD1 (6 bases). V was cut by 4 bases and J by 6 bases, with 10 bases left in between. The length of the CDR3 is 13 residues. The germline gives CDR1 SGHRS, CDR2 YFSETQ. This CDR3 reads CASSKRQDEKLFF. In nucleotides, the CDR3 is TGCGCCAGCAGCAAAAGACAGGATGAAAAACTGTTTTTT. Variable domain in full (rest from reference TRBV5-1 and TRBJ1-4): KAGVTQTPRYLIKTRGQQVTLSCSPISGHRSVSWYQQTPGQGLQFLFEYFSETQRNKGNFPGRFSGRQFSNSRSEMNVSTLELGDSALYLCASSKRQDEKLFFGSGTQLSVL.

This clone has just one count. V usage is TRBV18 and J usage is TRBJ2-7; possible D gene TRBD1, 5 bases. The germline CDR1 and CDR2 sequences are KGHSH and LQKENI. Trimming stripped 1 base from V and 7 bases from J, with 14 bases between. The CDR3 consists of 14 residues. CDR3 amino acids: CASSPQGPVGEQYF. CDR3 coding DNA: TGTGCCAGCTCACCACAGGGGCCCGTCGGGGAGCAGTACTTC.

V is TRBV5-5 and J is TRBJ1-2; TRBD1 is a possible D gene (5 bases). The CDR3 has 14 residues. CDR1 and CDR2 from the germline V gene are SGHKS and YYEKEE (reference sequence). Trimming took off 3 bases at V and 2 bases at J, with 11 bases between the two ends. This chain's CDR3 is CASSSRGVNYGYTF. CDR3 nucleotide sequence: TGTGCCAGCAGCTCCCGGGGGGTGAACTATGGCTACACCTTC.

CDR3 residues: CASSFGTGDTEAFF. Here the CDR3 DNA reads TGTGCCAGCAGCTTCGGGACAGGGGATACTGAAGCTTTCTTT. The chain employs TRBV5-6 and TRBJ1-1, with TRBD1 identical over 10 bases. From germline, CDR1 is SGHDT and CDR2 YYEEEE. V trimming: 2 bases; J trimming: 5 bases; junction bases outside the gene matches: 3. The CDR3 extends over 14 amino acids.

The chain links TRBV6-5 to TRBJ1-5; D gene unclear. The CDR3 is 14 residues long. V lost 2 bases and J lost 4, with 9 bases in between. Germline CDR1 MNHEY, CDR2 SVGAGI. The CDR3: CASSYDGWNQPQHF. DNA of the CDR3: TGTGCCAGCAGTTACGACGGGTGGAATCAGCCCCAGCATTTT.

The J gene is TRBJ1-2, the V gene TRBV27, with a possible D match to TRBD1 (5 bases). The CDR3 consists of 12 residues. In germline, CDR1 is MNHEY, CDR2 SMNVEV (reference sequence). Trimming removed 5 bases from V and 8 bases from J, with 12 bases in between. The CDR3 loop reads CASSGGRSGYTF. CDR3 in DNA: TGTGCCAGCAGTGGGGGGAGGAGCGGCTACACCTTC.

The chain recombines TRBV18 with TRBJ1-2; D gene ambiguous. This CDR3 is built from 14 residues. V was cut by 2 bases and J by 0 bases, with 7 bases left in between. Germline V gene data show CDR1 as KGHSH and CDR2 as LQKENI. CDR3 nucleotides: TGTGCCAGCTCACCAGAGGTTTCTAACTATGGCTACACCTTC. Protein: CASSPEVSNYGYTF.

The chain uses TRBV5-1 and TRBJ2-1, with 8 bases matching TRBD2. In germline, CDR1 is SGHRS, CDR2 YFSETQ. Trimming removed 4 bases from V and 7 bases from J; junction bases left unmatched: 13. This CDR3 spans 16 amino acids. The CDR3 reads CASSPSTGGAANEQFF. CDR3 in DNA: TGCGCCAGCAGCCCCTCCACGGGGGGGGCGGCGAATGAGCAGTTCTTC.

The J gene is TRBJ1-5, the V gene TRBV18, with D unclear. The germline CDR1 and CDR2 sequences are KGHSH and LQKENI. V shed 3 bases and J shed 1 base, with 10 bases lying between them. There are 15 residues in the CDR3. This CDR3 is CASSPLRESNQPQHF. The CDR3 DNA reads as TGTGCCAGCTCACCCTTAAGGGAGAGCAATCAGCCCCAGCATTTT.

The rearrangement links TRBV5-1 to TRBJ2-7; tentatively, D is TRBD2 (6 bases). CDR1 SGHRS and CDR2 YFSETQ come from the germline V gene. V lost 0 bases and J lost 10, with 11 bases in between. The CDR3 consists of 12 residues. The CDR3: CASSLDGGVQYF. The CDR3, as DNA: TGCGCCAGCAGCTTGGACGGGGGAGTTCAGTACTTC.

The chain uses TRBV12-3 or TRBV12-4 and TRBJ2-7; D gene ambiguous. Trimming cost V 2 bases and J 6 bases, with 8 bases left between them. The CDR3 is 12 residues long. The CDR3 bases are TGTGCCAGCAGTTTATCGAGCCCCGAGCAGTACTTC. Its protein is CASSLSSPEQYF.

This clone was seen only a few times. CDR3 bases: TGTGCCAGCATCCCGCCTGGGCCACTAGCGGGGGGGCACGATACGCAGTATTTT. Residues: CASIPPGPLAGGHDTQYF. V is TRBV21-1 and J is TRBJ2-3; the table's D gene call, TRBD2, was not cross checked with the DNA. TRBV21-1 is reported as a pseudogene. CDR3 length: 18 amino acids.

The genes are TRBV7-3 and TRBJ1-1; TRBD1 might be the D (5 bases). Per germline, CDR1 SGHTA and CDR2 FQGTGA. The CDR3 runs to 13 residues. Trimming removed 0 bases at V and 11 bases at J, with 13 bases between. CDR3 DNA sequence: TGTGCCAGCAGCTTAACCAGGGCGTCGGATGCTTTCTTT. Protein product: CASSLTRASDAFF.

The chain is built from TRBV11-2 and TRBJ1-1; no firm D call. This CDR3 comprises 13 residues. V dropped 2 bases and J dropped 5 bases, with 9 bases sitting between them. The V gene's germline CDR1 is SGHAT and CDR2 FQNNGV. CDR3 nucleotides: TGTGCCAGCAGCTTATTGACGGGAACTGAAGCTTTCTTT. Protein: CASSLLTGTEAFF.

A few counts support this clone. This sequence joins TRBV6-5 and TRBJ1-2, with D unclear. CDR1 and CDR2 from the germline V gene are MNHEY and SVGAGI. V dropped 4 bases and J dropped 5 bases, with 17 bases sitting between them. The CDR3 is 15 residues long. The CDR3 nucleotides are TGTGCCAGCAGTTCCAACCCTTCGGACTTGTATGGCTACACCTTC. Translated: CASSSNPSDLYGYTF.

This clone was counted once. The chain joins TRBV7-6 to TRBJ1-6, with D possibly matching TRBD1 (5 bases). The V end was cut by 1 base, the J end by 7 bases, with 14 bases between. Germline CDR1 reads SGHVS; CDR2 reads FNYEAQ. This CDR3 comprises 16 residues. The CDR3 loop is CASSLEPGQRNSPLHF. The CDR3 DNA is TGTGCCAGCAGCTTAGAGCCAGGGCAGAGAAATTCACCCCTCCACTTT. The complete variable domain, with remaining parts taken from reference TRBV7-6 and TRBJ1-6, reads GAGVSQSPRYKVTKRGQDVALRCDPISGHVSLYWYRQALGQGPEFLTYFNYEAQQDKSGLPNDRFSAERPEGSISTLTIQRTEQRDSAMYRCASSLEPGQRNSPLHFGNGTRLTVT.

On this clone itself: A read error may produce the germline difference seen at one junction end. The J gene is TRBJ2-2, the V gene TRBV6-2 or TRBV6-3, with 9 bases identical to TRBD1. Germline CDR1 and CDR2: MNHEY and SVGEGT. CDR3 length: 17 amino acids. The CDR3 region has the DNA TGTGCCAGCAGTCTTATTCCCGGGACAGGGAACAGCGGGGAGCTGTTTTTT. The encoded protein is CASSLIPGTGNSGELFF.

This chain uses TRBV12-3 or TRBV12-4 with TRBJ1-5, with 7 bases matching TRBD1. The CDR3 loop spans 13 amino acids. J gave up 7 bases and V 5 bases, and 5 bases lay outside the gene matches. CDR3 nucleotide sequence: TGTGCCAGCAGTCCCAGACAGGGACAGCCCCAGCATTTT. This gives the protein CASSPRQGQPQHF.

V gene TRBV7-9 combines with J gene TRBJ2-1; no clear D. Per germline, CDR1 SEHNR and CDR2 FQNEAQ (reference sequence). The CDR3 totals 13 residues. Trimming left V 1 base short and J 5 bases short, with 6 bases between. The CDR3 bases are TGTGCCAGCAGCTTAGTCAGGCACAATGAGCAGTTCTTC. Protein: CASSLVRHNEQFF.

The chain links TRBV5-1 to TRBJ2-1; 9 positions match TRBD1. The CDR3 totals 17 residues. V shed 7 bases, J shed 4 bases, and the junction held 15 bases outside the gene matches. Germline lookup yields CDR1 SGHRS and CDR2 YFSETQ. In DNA, the CDR3 is TGCGCCAGCGAGAAAAAGACCCGGGACAGGGCTTACAATGAGCAGTTCTTC. As protein: CASEKKTRDRAYNEQFF.

This clone was observed a single time. The V gene is TRBV18, the J gene TRBJ1-5; tentatively, D is TRBD1 (5 bases). CDR3 length: 18 residues. Germline loops: CDR1 KGHSH, CDR2 LQKENI. The V end lost 6 bases, the J end lost 0 bases, and 21 bases lay between the germline ends. CDR3 coding DNA: TGTGCCAGCTCCCCAACCACTCCTTCAGGGATTAGCAATCAGCCCCAGCATTTT. Amino acid sequence: CASSPTTPSGISNQPQHF.